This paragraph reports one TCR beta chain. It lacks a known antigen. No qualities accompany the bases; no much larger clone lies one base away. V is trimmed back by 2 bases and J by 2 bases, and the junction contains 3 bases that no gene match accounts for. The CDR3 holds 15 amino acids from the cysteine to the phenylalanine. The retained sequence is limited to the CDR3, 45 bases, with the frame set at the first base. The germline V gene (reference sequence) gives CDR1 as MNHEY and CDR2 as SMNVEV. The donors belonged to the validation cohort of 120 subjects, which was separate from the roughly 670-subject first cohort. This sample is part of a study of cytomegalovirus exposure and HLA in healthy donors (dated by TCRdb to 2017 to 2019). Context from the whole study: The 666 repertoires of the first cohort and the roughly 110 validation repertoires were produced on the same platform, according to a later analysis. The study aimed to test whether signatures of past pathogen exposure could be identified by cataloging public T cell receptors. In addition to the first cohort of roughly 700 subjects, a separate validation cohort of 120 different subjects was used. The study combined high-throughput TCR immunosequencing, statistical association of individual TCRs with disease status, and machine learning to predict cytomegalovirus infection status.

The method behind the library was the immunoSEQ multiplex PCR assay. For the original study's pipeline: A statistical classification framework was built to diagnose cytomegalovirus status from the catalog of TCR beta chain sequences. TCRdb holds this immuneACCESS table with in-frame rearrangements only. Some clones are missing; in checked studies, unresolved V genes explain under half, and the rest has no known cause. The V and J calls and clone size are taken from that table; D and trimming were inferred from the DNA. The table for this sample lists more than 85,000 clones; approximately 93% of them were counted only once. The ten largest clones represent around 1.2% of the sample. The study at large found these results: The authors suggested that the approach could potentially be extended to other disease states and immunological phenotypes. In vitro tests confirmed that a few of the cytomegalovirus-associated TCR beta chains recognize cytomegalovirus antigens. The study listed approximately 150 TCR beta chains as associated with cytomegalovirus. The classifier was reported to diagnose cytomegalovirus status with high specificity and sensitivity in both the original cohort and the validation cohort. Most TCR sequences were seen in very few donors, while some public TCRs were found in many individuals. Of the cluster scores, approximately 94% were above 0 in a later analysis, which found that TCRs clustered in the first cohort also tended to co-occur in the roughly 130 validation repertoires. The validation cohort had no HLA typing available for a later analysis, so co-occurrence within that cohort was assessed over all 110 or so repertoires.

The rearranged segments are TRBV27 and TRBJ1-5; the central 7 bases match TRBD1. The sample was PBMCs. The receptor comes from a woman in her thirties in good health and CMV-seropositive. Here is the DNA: TGTGCCAGCAGTTTAAGGGGGCAAGGCAATCAGCCCCAGCATTTT. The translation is CASSLRGQGNQPQHF.